Described below is a single T cell receptor beta chain sequence and its context. Its antigen is still unknown. Nothing much larger sits one base from this clone, and base qualities are not available. This entry comes from a study of blood T cell repertoires in COVID-19 (dated by TCRdb to 2018 to 2020). A note on the overall study: Samples from collaborators originated in the United States, Italy and Spain and spanned both the acute and convalescent phases of COVID-19. The samples were drawn from two sources: the first 160 participants of the ongoing ImmuneRACE study, and 950 to 1,500 subjects contributed by 6 global collaborators. The repertoires were released in a freely available public database intended as a resource for research on the immune response to SARS-CoV-2. Sample metadata almost always included a de-identified subject ID, COVID-19 status, age in years and sex. Subjects who had been exposed to COVID-19, were actively infected with it, or had recovered from it provided the deeply sampled blood TCRbeta repertoires that made up the dataset. The prospective study material was composed of cDNA or gDNA derived from T cells, B-cell-depleted T cells, or PBMCs. Where available, HLA class I and class II types were taken from metadata supplied by the sample provider and were not determined by assay-based typing.

The trim is 6 bases for V and 5 bases for J, with a gap of 16 bases between the germline ends. CDR1 and CDR2 are drawn from the germline V gene: MDHEN, SYDVKM. Reading from cysteine to phenylalanine, the CDR3 counts 15 amino acids. The entry retains the CDR3 DNA only, 45 bases that are in frame from base 1. Participants in the prospective study were enrolled through a virtual design, were aged about 18 to 90 years, and lived in fewer than 30 United States geographic areas. To assign participants to cohorts, the prospective study relied on clinical history that participants themselves reported in a screening survey and a study questionnaire. ImmuneRACE Cohort 3 recovered participants were defined by two consecutive negative NP/OP PCR tests, healthcare professional clearance, or symptom resolution. Each participant in the prospective study had whole blood, serum and a nasopharyngeal or oropharyngeal swab collected by mobile phlebotomists. Participants in the prospective study had the option to provide additional blood draws and questionnaires over a roughly 2-month period. Blood samples from the prospective study were shipped frozen or at room temperature prior to DNA extraction.

What the study reported, not specific to this receptor: The amount of clinical and demographic metadata varied by source and participant and was provided uncurated.

The immunoSEQ Assay, a bias-controlled multiplex PCR, was used to amplify TCRbeta CDR3 regions from genomic DNA. Concerning the study's data processing: Nucleated cell counts per sample were estimated from amplification of reference gene primers within the assay. Sequence reads were collapsed and filtered to measure the absolute abundance of every unique TCRbeta CDR3 rearrangement. For each sample, productive Simpson clonality was calculated as the square root of Simpson's diversity index over productive rearrangements. TCRdb provides this immuneACCESS table in a form limited to in-frame rearrangements. Some clones are lacking; in checked studies, under half of them reflect an unresolved V gene, and why the rest are absent is not known. From that table come the V and J calls and clone size; the DNA was used to work out D and trimming. The sample has 300,000 to 350,000 clones on record, about nine tenths of them singletons. In total, the top ten clones hold around 10% of the sample.

Source material: PBMCs or T cells enriched from blood (not recorded which). The sequence links TRBV28 to TRBJ1-4; a tentative D call is TRBD1 (6 bases match). This TCR derives from a woman between 18 and 30 years old who had recovered from COVID-19. The CDR3 region: CASRSNRAHNEKLFF. The nucleotide sequence reads TGTGCCAGCAGAAGTAACAGGGCCCACAATGAAAAACTGTTTTTT.